This entry features one T cell receptor beta chain sequence. There are 13 residues in the CDR3. Germline V CDR1 and CDR2: GTSNPN, SVGIG (reference sequence). V was clipped by 1 base and J by 10 bases, with 11 bases between them. The entry originates in a study of cytomegalovirus exposure and HLA in healthy donors. 60 Vbeta and 13 Jbeta primers were used in PCR. Method: immunoSEQ multiplex PCR; TCRdb's copy keeps in-frame clones and lacks some. The profile shows fewer than 200,000 clones, roughly 71% of them singletons. Specimen: PBMCs. The V and J genes are TRBV30 and TRBJ1-6; D may be TRBD1 (5 bases). The clonotype comes from a girl aged 5-17 years in good health and CMV-seronegative. This CDR3 is CAWSDGGRSPLHF. The CDR3 DNA follows: TGTGCCTGGAGTGATGGGGGGAGATCACCCCTCCACTTT.